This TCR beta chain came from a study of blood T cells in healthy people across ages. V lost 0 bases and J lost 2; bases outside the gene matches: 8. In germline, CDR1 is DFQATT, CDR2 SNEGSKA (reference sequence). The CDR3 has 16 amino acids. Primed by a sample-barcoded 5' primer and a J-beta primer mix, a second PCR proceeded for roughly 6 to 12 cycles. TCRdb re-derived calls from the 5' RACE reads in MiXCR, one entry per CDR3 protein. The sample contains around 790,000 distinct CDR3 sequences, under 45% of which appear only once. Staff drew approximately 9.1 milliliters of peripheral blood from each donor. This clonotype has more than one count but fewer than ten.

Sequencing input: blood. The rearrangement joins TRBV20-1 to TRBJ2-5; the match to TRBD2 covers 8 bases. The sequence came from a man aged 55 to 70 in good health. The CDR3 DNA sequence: TGCAGTGCTAGAGATCCCGGGACTAGTACTCAAGAGACCCAGTACTTC. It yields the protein CSARDPGTSTQETQYF.